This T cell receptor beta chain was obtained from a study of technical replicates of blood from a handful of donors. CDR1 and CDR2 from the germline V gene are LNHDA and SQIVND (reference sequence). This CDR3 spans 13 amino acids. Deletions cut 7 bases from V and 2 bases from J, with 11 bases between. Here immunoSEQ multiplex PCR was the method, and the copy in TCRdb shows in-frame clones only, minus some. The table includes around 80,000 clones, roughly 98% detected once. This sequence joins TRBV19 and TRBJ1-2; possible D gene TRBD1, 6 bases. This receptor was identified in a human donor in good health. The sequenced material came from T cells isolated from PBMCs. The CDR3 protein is CASKGTSNYGYTF. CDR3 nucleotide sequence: TGTGCCAGTAAAGGGACATCGAACTATGGCTACACCTTC.